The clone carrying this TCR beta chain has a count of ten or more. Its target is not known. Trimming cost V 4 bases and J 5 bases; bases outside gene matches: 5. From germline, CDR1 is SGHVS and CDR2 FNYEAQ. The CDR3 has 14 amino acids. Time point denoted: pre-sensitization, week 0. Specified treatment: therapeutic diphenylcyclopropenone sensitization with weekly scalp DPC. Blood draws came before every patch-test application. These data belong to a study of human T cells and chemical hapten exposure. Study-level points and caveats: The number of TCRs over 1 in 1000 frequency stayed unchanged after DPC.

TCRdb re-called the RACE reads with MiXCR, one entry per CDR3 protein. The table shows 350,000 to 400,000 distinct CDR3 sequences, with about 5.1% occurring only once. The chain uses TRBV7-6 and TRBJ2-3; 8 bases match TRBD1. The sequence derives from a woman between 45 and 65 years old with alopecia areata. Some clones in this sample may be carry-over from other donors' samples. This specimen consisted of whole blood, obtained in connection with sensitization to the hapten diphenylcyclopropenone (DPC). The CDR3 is CASSSGQGIDTQYF. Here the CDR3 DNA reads TGTGCCAGCAGCTCCGGACAGGGAATAGATACGCAGTATTTT.